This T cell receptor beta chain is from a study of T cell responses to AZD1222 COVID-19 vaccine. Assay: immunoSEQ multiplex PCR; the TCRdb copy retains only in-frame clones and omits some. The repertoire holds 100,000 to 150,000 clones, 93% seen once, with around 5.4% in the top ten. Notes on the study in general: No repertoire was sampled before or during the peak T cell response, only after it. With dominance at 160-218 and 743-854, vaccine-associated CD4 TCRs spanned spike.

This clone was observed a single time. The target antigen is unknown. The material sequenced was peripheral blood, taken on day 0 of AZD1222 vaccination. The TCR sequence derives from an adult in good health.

CDR3 protein: CASRIDRTRFF. The CDR3, as DNA: TGTGCCAGCAGAATCGACAGAACTCGGTTCTTC. This chain uses TRBV7-9 with TRBJ2-1, with D possibly TRBD1 on 5 matching bases. Between the trimmed V and J ends, which lost 6 bases and 15 bases, there was a span of 15 bases. The CDR3 has 11 residues. Germline loops: CDR1 SEHNR, CDR2 FQNEAQ (reference sequence).